This T cell receptor (beta chain) was obtained from a study of Graves' ophthalmopathy and Graves' hyperthyroidism. Points from the study as a whole: A majority of expanded thyroid clonotypes exceeding 0.001 frequency were likewise present in blood.

For this clonotype: Antigen: not known.

Excluded were patients with other autoimmune diseases, uncontrolled infections, pregnancy or lactation. Diagnostic conclusions were grounded in clinical symptoms, serum thyroxine, TRAb, thyroid ultrasound and orbital computed tomography. Researchers took RNA transcripts and amplified TCR beta CDR3 regions from them. After a first-round RT-PCR with HTBI primers, a second-round multiplex PCR was run. TCRdb recomputed calls from the multiplex PCR reads with MiXCR, one row per CDR3 protein. The table shows around 660,000 distinct CDR3 sequences, with over 40% occurring only once. The CDR3 sequence is 15 residues long. Deletions cut 6 bases from V and 6 bases from J, with 17 bases between. Per the germline V gene, CDR1 is SEHNR and CDR2 is FQNEAQ (reference sequence).

The sequenced material came from peripheral blood. This chain joins TRBV7-9 and TRBJ1-4; D unresolved. The TCR comes from an adult man with Graves' ophthalmopathy. The CDR3: CASSSISTRDEKLFF. In DNA, the CDR3 is TGTGCCAGCAGTTCTATAAGCACGAGGGATGAAAAACTGTTTTTT.